This T cell receptor beta chain emerged from a study of T-cell reconstitution after alpha-beta-depleted transplantation in children. V gave up 5 bases and J gave up 4 bases, with 18 bases separating them. The CDR3 sequence is 16 residues long. The germline V gene has CDR1 MDHEN and CDR2 SYDVKM. Preparation of the TCRbeta library involved a method that used unique molecular identifiers. TCRdb passed the PCR reads through MiXCR, listing each CDR3 protein once. The sample has 500,000 or so distinct CDR3 sequences, 30% to 35% seen once. Here the sequenced sample was PBMCs from the stem cell graft donor, taken from the stem cell graft. This chain joins TRBV28 and TRBJ2-1; D possibly corresponds to TRBD2 (6 bases). The source of this sequence is a human donor who donated a stem cell graft to a child with aplastic anemia. CDR3 nucleotides: TGTGCCAGCAGTGGGGGTGGCGGGGCGATGTACAATGAGCAGTTCTTC. It encodes CASSGGGGAMYNEQFF. Full variable domain (remainder filled in from reference TRBV28 and TRBJ2-1): DVKVTQSSRYLVKRTGEKVFLECVQDMDHENMFWYRQDPGLGLRLIYFSYDVKMKEKGDIPEGYSVSREKKERFSLILESASTNQTSMYLCASSGGGGAMYNEQFFGPGTRLTVL.